This TCR beta chain appears in the sequencing data of a study of Ad26.COV2.S vaccination and SARS-CoV-2 variants. The junction had 4 bases not matched to a gene; V was cut back by 3 bases and J by 2 bases. This CDR3 spans 15 amino acids. Germline V CDR1 and CDR2: ENHRY, SYGVKD. The treatment: roughly 20 received Ad26.COV2.S at low or high dose, single or two shots; several received placebo; per-sample allocation not given. At day 63 after the first vaccine or placebo injection, samples were drawn. The method was immunoSEQ multiplex PCR; TCRdb's version includes in-frame clones alone and lacks a portion of them. The table shows around 300,000 clones, with roughly 89% occurring only once.

This TCR was recovered from a person between 18 and 59 years old who received the Ad26.COV2.S COVID-19 vaccine or a placebo. This specimen was peripheral blood, taken in a trial of Ad26.COV2.S vaccine versus placebo. The chain links TRBV10-3 to TRBJ2-7; 10 bases agree with TRBD1. DNA of the CDR3: TGTGCCATCAGTGACGAGGACAGGGGGGCCTACGAGCAGTACTTC. Protein sequence: CAISDEDRGAYEQYF.